This T cell receptor (beta chain) originates from a study of OX40 agonist ivuxolimab in advanced cancers. Study-level background: The costimulatory receptor OX40 (CD134) was targeted by ivuxolimab, a fully human IgG2 agonistic monoclonal antibody. Patients were allowed to have had prior anti-PD-1, anti-PD-L1 or anti-CTLA-4 therapy, and 40% of the dose-escalation patients had previously received checkpoint inhibitors. The point of sequencing TCRbeta in the periphery was to test whether ivuxolimab changed TCR sequence diversity and drove clonal T-cell expansion. The paper reports the monotherapy dose-escalation portion (N of about 50 patients) of the phase I ivuxolimab trial. Partial responses occurred in three dose-escalation patients: two with cutaneous melanoma and one with hepatocellular carcinoma. In the dose-escalation cohort, roughly 82% of patients were male, and the mean age was approximately 60 years with a range of roughly 20 to 85. Intravenous ivuxolimab was administered to patients every 2 weeks at six dose levels: 0.01, 0.1, 0.3, 1.5, 3 and 10 mg/kg. Of the 50 to 55 dose-escalation patients, hepatocellular carcinoma was present in around 19, melanoma in around 15, renal cell carcinoma in 9 and head and neck cancer in 9. What the work shows at the level of the full study, not this receptor alone: In the 0.1-3.0 mg/kg groups, partial responders had among the lowest normalized peripheral clonal expansion, particularly in CD8+ T cells. Low levels of normalized T-cell clonal expansion were also shown by some nonresponding patients. After ivuxolimab, CD8+ T cells had more expanded clones than CD4+ T cells on average. Which antigens the clonally expanded peripheral T cells were specific for was not determined. At doses from 0.1 to 3.0 mg/kg, clonal expansion was seen in both CD4+ and CD8+ blood T cells between baseline and week 6.

As regards this clone: Its antigen remains undetermined. Relative to the germline gene, one junction end is altered; a read error may explain this.

Genomic DNA was extracted from sorted cells for sequencing of the TCRbeta CDR3 region. The immunoSEQ Assay was used to sequence the TCRbeta CDR3 regions. Sourced from immuneACCESS, this table was stored by TCRdb with only in-frame sequences that have V and J called. A share of the clones is absent; for the studies checked, an unresolved V gene accounts for under half, and the remainder has no known explanation. The sample profile shows approximately 37,000 clones; over 60% of them were found once. The ten largest clones take up under 20% of the sample. Patients with autoimmune disease history or receiving systemic immunosuppression were excluded from the trial. Peripheral blood for TCR sequencing was collected from all dose cohorts at baseline, on cycle 4 day 1, and on cycle 7 day 1. The samples were taken from a phase I, first-in-human, multicenter, open-label dose-escalation trial of ivuxolimab. Adults with locally advanced or metastatic head and neck squamous cell, hepatocellular, melanoma or renal cell carcinoma were enrolled in the trial. Before TCR sequencing, CD4+ and CD8+ T cells were separately sorted from peripheral blood.

Reading the germline V gene gives CDR1 SGDLS and CDR2 YYNGEE. The CDR3 holds 13 amino acids from the cysteine to the phenylalanine. The sequence is cut down to CDR3 DNA, 39 bases in frame from base 1. The sample was CD4+ or CD8+ T cells sorted from blood, taken in a trial of the OX40 agonist ivuxolimab. This chain is built from TRBV9 and TRBJ1-1; the D gene cannot be resolved reliably. The receptor was isolated from an adult with an advanced solid tumor such as melanoma, head and neck, liver or kidney cancer. The CDR3 corresponds to CVSSVEAASVTFF. The DNA reads TGTGTCAGCAGCGTAGAGGCGGCCTCCGTAACTTTCTTT.